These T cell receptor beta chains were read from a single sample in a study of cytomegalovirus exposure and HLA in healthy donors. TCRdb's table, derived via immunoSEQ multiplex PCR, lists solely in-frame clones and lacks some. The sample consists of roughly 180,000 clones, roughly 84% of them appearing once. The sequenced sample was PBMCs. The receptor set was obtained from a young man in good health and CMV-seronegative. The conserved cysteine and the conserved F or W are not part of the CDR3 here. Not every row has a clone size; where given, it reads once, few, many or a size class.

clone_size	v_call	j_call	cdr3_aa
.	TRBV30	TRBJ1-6	AWTVSPRGGSPLH
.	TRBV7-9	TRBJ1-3	ASSSTGGSGNTIY
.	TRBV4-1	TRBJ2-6	ASSQGGLLRKESGANVLT
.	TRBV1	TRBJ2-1	TSSPPRLAVYNEQF
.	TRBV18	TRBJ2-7	ASSPGLVQEQY
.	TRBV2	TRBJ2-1	ASRQGWGNEQF
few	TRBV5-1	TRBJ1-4	ASSLGGQGLSNEKLF
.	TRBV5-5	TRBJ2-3	ASSLERDTQY
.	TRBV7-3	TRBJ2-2	ASSLTLTGELF
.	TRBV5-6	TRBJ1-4	ASSLGRNEKLF
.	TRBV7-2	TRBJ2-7	ASSLGGDAYEQY
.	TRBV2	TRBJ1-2	ASRVSGGENHGYT
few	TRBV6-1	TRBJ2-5	ASSEEGAQETQY
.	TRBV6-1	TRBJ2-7	ASSETPRGGQG
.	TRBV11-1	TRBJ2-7	ASSPGLAGGTYEQY
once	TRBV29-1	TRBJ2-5	SVVQGGGETQY
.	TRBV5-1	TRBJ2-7	ASSLARGRGFEQY
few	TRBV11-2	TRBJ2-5	ASSLGRQGLGTQY
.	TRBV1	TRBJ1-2	TSSQAQEGRFTLYGYT
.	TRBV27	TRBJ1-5	ASSFADTLGPQH
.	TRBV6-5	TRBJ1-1	ASSYSQGASYEAF
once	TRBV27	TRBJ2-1	ASSFTGGPNNEQF
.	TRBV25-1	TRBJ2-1	ASSLIAVGTEQF
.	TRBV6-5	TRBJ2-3	ASSYSEGADTQY
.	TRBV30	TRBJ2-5	AWGLRQETQY
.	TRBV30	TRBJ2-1	AWSVKAGGLHEQF
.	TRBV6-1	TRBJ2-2	ASSDLLAGVTGELF
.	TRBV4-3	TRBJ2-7	ASSQALAASYEQY
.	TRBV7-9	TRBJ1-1	ASSLSLAGNPQKTEAF
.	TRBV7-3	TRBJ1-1	ASSPQGYSTEAF
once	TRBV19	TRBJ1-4	ASTPSRWTYNEKLF
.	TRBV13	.	ASSLTPSGAHEQY
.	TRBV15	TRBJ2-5	ATSSTGAIQETQY
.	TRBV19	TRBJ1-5	ASSIGQISNQPQH
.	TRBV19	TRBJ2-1	ASSIDPLAGYNEQF
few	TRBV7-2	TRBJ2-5	ASSLGRTGQETQY
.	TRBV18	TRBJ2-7	ASSPGGGGPTSYEQY
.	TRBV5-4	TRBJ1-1	ASSASSFGTEAF
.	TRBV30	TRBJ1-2	AWKQGIYT